The clone carrying this T cell receptor (beta chain) was picked up one time. The sample belongs to a study of shared clonotypes between healthy human individuals. Original processing methods: Junction-only immunoSEQ data arrived without quality scores, meaning filtering differed. Sequencing was performed with immunoSEQ multiplex PCR; in TCRdb, only in-frame clones are kept and a portion is missing. D and trimming come from the DNA, and the V and J calls and clone size come from that table. This table has about 1.4 million clones, roughly 95% appearing once. The CDR3 runs 14 residues. The germline CDR1 and CDR2 sequences are SGHNT and YYREEE (reference sequence). Trimming shortened V by 4 bases and J by 2 bases, and 9 bases separated the two germline ends.

Sequences were obtained from naive CD4+ T cells sorted from blood. This sample's subset: CD45RA+ positively selected. The J gene is TRBJ2-2, the V gene TRBV5-4, with D uncertain. This receptor was obtained from a man younger than 40 in good health. CDR3 nucleotides: TGTGCCAGCAGCCCGACGGTTAACACCGGGGAGCTGTTTTTT. It translates to CASSPTVNTGELFF.